The source of this T cell receptor beta chain is a study of shared clonotypes between healthy human individuals (dated by TCRdb to about 2020). With regard to the full study: A couple of women and three men aged 18 to 49 years were included in the cohort. Per donor, three plates each were used for CD4 naive and CD4 memory, two for CD8 naive, and one for CD8 memory. To estimate repertoire size and how much clonotype sharing occurs between individuals, the study deeply sequenced the blood TCR repertoires of five or six healthy adults. Libraries were prepared and TCR repertoires were sequenced by different laboratories using diverse techniques, in order to increase sequencing depth and limit assay-specific biases. Per donor, leukapheresis produced somewhere between about 0.8 and 9 billion PBMCs. General findings and caveats noted by the study authors: Pairwise subsampling indicated that sequencing depth was expected to affect the degree of clonotype sharing among donors. Compared with non-shared clonotypes, clonotypes shared by all four sorted-subset donors had higher generation probabilities. Even with the large sequencing depth, rarefaction of the sorted-subset datasets indicated that sequencing was incomplete. The small number of donors limited the genetic and exposure-history diversity represented. Sampling was restricted to blood, and TCR repertoires in tissue are likely to differ from TCR repertoires in blood. Estimated clonotype richness was generally larger for naive than for memory subsets. Sharing across a few donors was observed for around 5% of naive CD4, under 4% of naive CD8, roughly 2.4% of memory CD4, and around 0.44% of memory CD8 clonotypes.

CD8 naive samples were CD45RO-negative cells positively selected for CCR7, giving a CD45RA+CCR7+ population that excluded TemRA cells. The donors were healthy, HIV-negative adults with no recently reported acute infections or vaccinations. All donors were Caucasian adults living in Nashville, Tennessee, USA. Blood was collected by leukapheresis, and PBMCs were isolated by Ficoll-Histopaque density gradient centrifugation and then cryopreserved in liquid nitrogen vapor phase. Analytical flow cytometry was used to check the purity and quantity of each magnetically sorted T cell population. From each sorted fraction, genomic DNA was isolated and quantified by UV absorbance on a Nanodrop 2000c. About this clone itself: Its binding antigen is unknown. Per-nucleotide qualities are absent, and no much larger clonotype sits a single base away.

Relative to germline, V is missing 6 bases and J is missing 5 bases, with 12 bases of the junction outside any gene match. Via the germline V gene, CDR1 is MNHEY and CDR2 SVGAGI. Spanning cysteine to phenylalanine, the CDR3 consists of 15 amino acids. Only CDR3 DNA remains: 45 bases, in frame from the first base. TCR CDR3 regions were amplified from genomic DNA by multiplex PCR using the deep immunoSEQ assay. Extracted genomic DNA from each cell subset was spread evenly across all wells of several immunoSEQ 96-well plates, with each plate serving as a replicate. For sorted subsets, approximately 190 ng genomic DNA, equal to 25,000 to 35,000 T cell genomes, was loaded into each replicate PCR. Purified libraries were quantified with a Qubit 3.0 fluorometer, sized on a Bioanalyzer 2100, and re-quantified with the KAPA Library Quantification kit. A separate single-read 150-cycle Illumina NextSeq 550 flow cell was used to sequence each immunoSEQ 96-well plate. Processing in the source paper ran as follows. Because the immunoSEQ output included only junctional sequences and no quality scores, the filtering could not be the same as the filtering used for full-length reads. Sequences were annotated with PyIR, a Python wrapper for IgBLAST v1.9, using IMGT germline references to assign V/J genes and CDR3. Any read was removed if the V/J assignment was weak (E-value above 1e-6), the CDR3 was missing, or the read contained stop codons, out-of-frame junctions, or ambiguous translated residues. A V3J clonotype was defined by an identical inferred V gene, J gene, and CDR3 amino acid sequence. Percentage overlap between repertoires was calculated by dividing the number of shared unique clonotypes by the size of the smaller repertoire. RTK rarefaction, the Chao1 estimator, and Recon v2.1 estimates of unobserved clonotypes were used to assess repertoire richness. Generation probabilities were computed with OLGA for all TCRbeta clonotypes obtained by the gDNA method from four donors. TCRdb stores this immuneACCESS table with in-frame sequences only. Part of the clones is absent; in the studies checked, under half of the shortfall reflects unresolved V genes, and no reason is known for the rest. That table gives V, J and clone size, and the DNA gave D and trimming. The sample table records some 2.1 million clones; approximately 95% of these occur just once. The ten largest account for roughly 1% of the sample.

Rearrangement joined TRBV6-5 to TRBJ2-5; 7 central bases correspond to TRBD1. The sequencing input was naive CD8+ T cells sorted from blood. What this sample's cell subset or site label stands for: CD45RA+CCR7+. The receptor was isolated from a man aged 18 to 30 in good health. CDR3 reads: CASSHRQGVLETQYF. The base sequence is TGTGCCAGCAGCCACAGACAGGGAGTATTGGAGACCCAGTACTTC.